This T cell receptor (beta chain) was observed in a study of blood T cell repertoires in COVID-19. V was pared by 2 bases and J by 2 bases, with 8 bases of the junction left unmatched. The germline gives CDR1 SNHLY, CDR2 FYNNEI. This CDR3 is built from 16 residues. Only in-frame clones appear in the TCRdb table, and some are missing; sequencing was by immunoSEQ multiplex PCR. The profile shows some 96,000 clones, 70% to 90% of them singletons. The sequence came from a human donor in a cohort sampled during active COVID-19. The genes are TRBV2 and TRBJ2-5; 7 bases are shared with TRBD1. Specimen: peripheral blood. DNA for the CDR3: TGTGCCAGCAGTGAACCCAATCCGGGACAGCAAGAGACCCAGTACTTC. Translation gives CASSEPNPGQQETQYF.